Reported below is one TCR beta chain. This clonotype was observed at least ten times. The antigen it recognizes is unknown. Base qualities were left out, and no much larger clone turns up one base away. The study was a case-control design nested within a healthcare worker cohort in London, UK, with weekly nasopharyngeal swab PCR tests and blood sampling. Healthcare workers were recruited during the week of the UK lockdown, between 23 and 31 March 2020, and followed weekly for up to roughly 15 weeks. This sample was included in a study of early T cells in non-severe SARS-CoV-2 infection (TCRdb year 2021). Broadly, across the study: Bulk RNA from unsorted whole blood was used for TCR sequencing, so alpha and beta chains could not be paired. The study at large found these results: Matching against VDJdb was skewed toward anti-spike CD8 responses, likely underestimated virus-specific expansions, and missed private and CD4 specificities.

The library was produced with 5' RACE. Sequencing instrument: NextSeq 500. In the TCR library protocol, unique molecular identifiers were attached to individual cDNA molecules to correct for PCR bias and sequencing error. Sequencing covered both TCR alpha and beta chains, and within each sample the abundances of alpha and beta sequences were tightly co-correlated. The original pipeline was this. Decombinator V4 was used to perform V gene, J gene and CDR3 annotation of TCR sequences. Expanded TCRs were defined as changing significantly between any two time points under a Poisson model with p below 0.0001. TCR abundances were normalised to the total number of TCRs sequenced in each sample and reported as counts per million. MAIT TCRs were defined by TRAV1-2 paired with TRAJ12, TRAJ20 or TRAJ33, and iNKT TCRs by TRAV10 paired with TRAJ18. VDJdb, accessed on 1 November 2021, was searched for TCRs annotated for CMV, EBV and SARS-CoV-2, and TCRs annotated for more than one antigen were excluded. In TCRdb, the public reads were trimmed at Q25 with fastp and aligned with MiXCR, with productive beta chains retained. Rows are combined by CDR3 protein, so each entry shows the most common genes and DNA. The V and J calls reflect TCRdb's pipeline rather than the authors' work. The sample profile shows around 58,000 distinct CDR3 sequences; about 7.7% of them were found once. About 10% of the sample is in the top ten clones.

The CDR3 runs 16 amino acids, cysteine and phenylalanine included. Left in the record is the CDR3 DNA by itself, 48 bases read in frame from the first base. As encoded in the germline V gene (reference sequence), CDR1 is DFQATT while CDR2 is SNEGSKA. The trim is 4 bases for V and 1 base for J, with a gap of 16 bases between the germline ends. This clonotype was obtained from an adult who was a healthcare worker with PCR-confirmed SARS-CoV-2 infection or an uninfected control (not recorded which). The source was whole blood, collected at baseline. This chain is built from TRBV20-1 and TRBJ2-2, with TRBD1 tentatively as D gene (5 bases match). The CDR3 corresponds to CSATSAGQGNTGELFF. In nucleotide form, the sequence is TGCAGTGCTACCTCTGCCGGGCAGGGGAACACCGGGGAGCTGTTTTTT.